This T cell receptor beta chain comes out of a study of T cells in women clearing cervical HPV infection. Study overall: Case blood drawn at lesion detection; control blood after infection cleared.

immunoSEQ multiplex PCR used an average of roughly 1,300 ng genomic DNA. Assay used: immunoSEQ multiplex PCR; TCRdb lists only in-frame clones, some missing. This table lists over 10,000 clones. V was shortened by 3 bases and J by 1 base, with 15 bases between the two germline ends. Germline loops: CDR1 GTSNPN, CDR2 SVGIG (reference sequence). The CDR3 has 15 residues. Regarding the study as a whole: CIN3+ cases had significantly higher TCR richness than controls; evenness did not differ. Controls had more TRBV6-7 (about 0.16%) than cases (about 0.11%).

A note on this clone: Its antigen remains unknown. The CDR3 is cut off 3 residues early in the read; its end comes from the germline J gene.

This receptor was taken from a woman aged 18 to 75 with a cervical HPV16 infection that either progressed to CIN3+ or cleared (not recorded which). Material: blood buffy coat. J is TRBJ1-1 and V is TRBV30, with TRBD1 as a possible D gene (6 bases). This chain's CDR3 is CAWREPDRRNTEAFF. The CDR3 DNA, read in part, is TGTGCCTGGAGAGAACCAGACAGGCGGAACACTGAA. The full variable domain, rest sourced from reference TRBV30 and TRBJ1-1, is SQTIHQWPATLVQPVGSPLSLECTVEGTSNPNLYWYRQAAGRGLQLLFYSVGIGQISSEVPQNLSASRPQDRQFILSSKKLLLSDSGFYLCAWREPDRRNTEAFFGQGTRLTVV.